Listed below are T cell receptor beta chains from one sample, sequenced in a study of radiotherapy plus CTLA-4 blockade in lung cancer. Produced via immunoSEQ multiplex PCR; TCRdb's table is partial and in-frame only. The sample has around 40,000 clones, approximately 70% seen once. The specimen comprised peripheral blood, sampled from a patient treated with radiotherapy plus ipilimumab. The receptor source for this set is a human donor with non-small cell lung cancer who had stable disease on radiotherapy plus ipilimumab. Both conserved end residues are part of each CDR3. D genes are given only for firm matches. Not all rows give a size; the values are once, few, many and, for expanded clones, a class.

V: TRBV5-1
J: TRBJ2-7
D: TRBD2
size: .
CDR3: CASSPGGGSAYEQYF
DNA: TGCGCCAGCAGCCCCGGGGGGGGCAGCGCCTACGAGCAGTACTTC

V: TRBV6-6
J: TRBJ2-1
D: .
size: .
CDR3: CAISERSAYNEQFF
DNA: TGTGCCATCAGTGAGCGCTCTGCCTACAATGAGCAGTTCTTC

V: TRBV5-1
J: TRBJ2-1
D: TRBD1
size: .
CDR3: CASSQGDTRSEQFF
DNA: TGCGCCAGCAGCCAGGGGGACACTCGGAGTGAGCAGTTCTTC

V: TRBV6-1
J: TRBJ1-2
D: TRBD1
size: once
CDR3: CASSERQGHGYTF
DNA: TGTGCCAGCAGTGAGCGACAGGGACATGGCTACACCTTC

V: TRBV30
J: TRBJ1-6
D: TRBD1
size: few
CDR3: CACHGTEGSPLHF
DNA: TGTGCCTGCCACGGGACAGAAGGATCACCCCTCCACTTT

V: TRBV6-5
J: TRBJ1-4
D: TRBD1
size: .
CDR3: CASSRDSYPNEKLFF
DNA: TGTGCCAGCAGTCGGGACAGCTACCCGAATGAAAAACTGTTTTTT

V: TRBV5-5
J: TRBJ1-1
D: TRBD1
size: .
CDR3: CASSTGQAQRNTEAFF
DNA: TGTGCCAGCAGCACAGGACAGGCACAGAGGAACACTGAAGCTTTCTTT

V: TRBV2
J: TRBJ2-2
D: TRBD1
size: .
CDR3: CASSPQGANTGELFF
DNA: TGTGCCAGCAGCCCGCAGGGGGCGAACACCGGGGAGCTGTTTTTT

V: TRBV27
J: TRBJ1-4
D: .
size: .
CDR3: CASSLIAGSGNEKLFF
DNA: TGTGCCAGCAGTTTAATCGCCGGCAGCGGGAATGAAAAACTGTTTTTT

V: TRBV4-2
J: TRBJ1-3
D: TRBD1
size: .
CDR3: CASSQDVGQGGNTIYF
DNA: TGTGCCAGCAGCCAGGACGTAGGACAGGGCGGAAACACCATATATTTT

V: TRBV5-1
J: TRBJ2-7
D: TRBD2
size: .
CDR3: CASSSVPGGAYEQYF
DNA: TGCGCCAGCAGCTCAGTGCCGGGAGGGGCCTACGAGCAGTACTTC

V: TRBV27
J: TRBJ1-2
D: .
size: .
CDR3: CASSSHGGRQGGYTF
DNA: TGTGCCAGCAGTTCCCATGGGGGCAGGCAGGGTGGCTACACCTTC

V: TRBV11-2
J: TRBJ2-5
D: TRBD2
size: .
CDR3: CASSPRVRRLAQQETQYF
DNA: TGTGCCAGCAGCCCCCGAGTTAGACGACTAGCGCAACAAGAGACCCAGTACTTC

V: TRBV7-6
J: TRBJ2-5
D: .
size: .
CDR3: CASSLGAETQYF
DNA: TGTGCCAGCAGCTTAGGCGCGGAGACCCAGTACTTC

V: TRBV30
J: TRBJ2-3
D: .
size: .
CDR3: CAWTSSGTDTQYF
DNA: TGTGCCTGGACCAGTTCTGGCACAGATACGCAGTATTTT

V: TRBV5-5
J: TRBJ1-5
D: TRBD1
size: .
CDR3: CASSLAPTGGSPQHF
DNA: TGTGCCAGCAGCTTGGCCCCGACAGGGGGTTCGCCCCAGCATTTT

V: TRBV11-3
J: TRBJ2-7
D: .
size: .
CDR3: CASSPGVGREQYF
DNA: TGTGCCAGCAGCCCCGGAGTGGGTCGCGAGCAGTACTTC

V: TRBV2
J: TRBJ2-5
D: .
size: few
CDR3: CASSGGGGETQYF
DNA: TGTGCCAGCAGTGGGGGAGGCGGGGAGACCCAGTACTTC

V: TRBV6-1
J: TRBJ1-6
D: .
size: .
CDR3: CASLTSLNSPLHF
DNA: TGTGCCAGTCTGACATCTCTTAATTCACCCCTCCACTTT

V: TRBV11-3
J: TRBJ1-2
D: TRBD1
size: medium-sized
CDR3: CASSFRDSEYGYTF
DNA: TGTGCCAGCAGCTTCCGGGACAGTGAGTATGGCTACACCTTC

V: TRBV5-4
J: TRBJ2-1
D: TRBD2
size: .
CDR3: CASSNSGGAYNEQFF
DNA: TGTGCCAGCAGCAATAGCGGGGGGGCCTACAATGAGCAGTTCTTC

V: TRBV13
J: TRBJ2-5
D: .
size: .
CDR3: CASSRRTQETQYF
DNA: TGTGCCAGCAGCAGACGGACACAAGAGACCCAGTACTTC

V: TRBV29-1
J: TRBJ2-7
D: .
size: few
CDR3: CSAKRVVGVGEQYF
DNA: TGCAGCGCAAAAAGGGTGGTAGGGGTCGGCGAGCAGTACTTC

V: TRBV18
J: TRBJ2-7
D: .
size: .
CDR3: CASSPGHHGQDF
DNA: TGTGCCAGCTCACCGGGACACCATGGCCAGGACTTC

V: TRBV30
J: TRBJ1-3
D: .
size: .
CDR3: CAWSVTAGNTIYF
DNA: TGTGCCTGGAGTGTAACAGCTGGAAACACCATATATTTT